These T cell receptor beta chains were read from a single sample in a study of cytomegalovirus exposure and HLA in healthy donors. The method was immunoSEQ multiplex PCR; TCRdb's version includes in-frame clones alone and lacks a portion of them. The top ten hold approximately 2% of the sample, which has approximately 88,000 clones, approximately 80% seen once. The source material was PBMCs. The receptors derive from a man aged 18-30 years in good health and CMV-seronegative. Both conserved end residues are trimmed from each CDR3. The order of the fields is V gene, clone size, J gene, CDR3 protein. Clone sizes are given selectively: once, few, many, or a class where the clone is expanded.

>TRBV7-3|-|TRBJ1-1
ASSLTPPGRGVKAF
>TRBV5-4|once|TRBJ2-3
ASSQGASSTDTQY
>TRBV4-1|-|TRBJ2-5
ASGRGAQETRY
>TRBV5-1|once|TRBJ2-7
ASRWSDRVGEQY
>TRBV6-1|-|TRBJ1-3
ASSLSHTRNTIY
>TRBV7-8|-|TRBJ2-2
ASNPQAVVVSGELF
>TRBV5-4|few|TRBJ2-3
ASSPGTSGGDTQY
>TRBV9|-|TRBJ2-3
ASSVAGGADTQY
>TRBV7-8|few|TRBJ2-3
ASSLVLLDADTQY
>TRBV13|-|TRBJ1-2
ASSLEQGNPYGYT
>TRBV27|-|TRBJ2-7
ASSLSRGSSYEQY
>TRBV5-1|once|TRBJ1-1
ASRLRQGNTEAF
>TRBV18|-|TRBJ1-1
ASSPLVRTEAF
>TRBV20-1|once|TRBJ1-6
SARTGALH
>TRBV13|-|TRBJ1-4
ASSLQGAANEKLF
>TRBV20-1|-|TRBJ2-1
SAIGVHEQF
>TRBV6-5|-|TRBJ1-1
ASSYTGTGGREAF
>TRBV27|few|TRBJ2-5
ASSHGETQY
>TRBV2|-|TRBJ1-5
AVAIGGNQPQH
>TRBV5-1|few|TRBJ2-3
ASSLGPGTDTQY
>TRBV2|-|TRBJ2-5
ASSPGLAGGATQY
>TRBV5-1|-|TRBJ1-3
ASSLDVPISGNTIY
>TRBV7-9|-|TRBJ1-5
SSSLGDRSNQPQH
>TRBV19|-|TRBJ2-5
ASAGTQETQY
>TRBV2|few|TRBJ2-1
ATARGNEQF
>TRBV7-9|-|TRBJ1-2
ASSLVSGGGLSNYGYT
>TRBV5-4|-|TRBJ2-3
ASSLRILAGDTDTQY
>TRBV30|-|TRBJ2-7
AWSVRGGVYEQY
>TRBV6-4|-|TRBJ1-1
ASSRTVDMNTEAF
>TRBV2|-|TRBJ1-5
ASTHRGQGTASNQPQH
>TRBV4-2|few|TRBJ1-2
ASSPQQGIEGYT
>TRBV30|-|TRBJ1-3
AWMTGPGDTIY
>TRBV6-5|-|TRBJ1-2
ASSRPGAGYT
>TRBV6-1|-|TRBJ2-3
ASSDTGLAGGRAQY
>TRBV27|few|TRBJ1-6
ASTIDPGSYNSPLH
>TRBV5-4|-|TRBJ2-5
ASSLRLAEQETQY
>TRBV10-3|-|TRBJ1-1
AISAEITEAF
>TRBV19|-|TRBJ2-7
ASSISTASYEQY
>TRBV27|-|TRBJ2-7
ASRPGTHYEQY
>TRBV19|-|TRBJ1-1
ASSIARGNTEAF
>TRBV5-1|-|TRBJ1-6
ASSKDRGRSPLH
>TRBV5-1|-|TRBJ2-7
ASSSSPGTAPLYEQY
>TRBV7-6|-|TRBJ2-5
ASSHGPLGGQETQY
>TRBV19|once|TRBJ2-7
ASSIGRGVEQY
>TRBV30|once|TRBJ1-2
AWSIGQGYGYT
>TRBV2|-|TRBJ2-3
ASIRRGGLGDTQY
>TRBV11-2|-|TRBJ2-3
ASSLLRVPSTDTQY
>TRBV5-5|-|TRBJ2-5
ASSRWTGEETQY
>TRBV7-9|few|TRBJ1-2
ASSHKGTGGGYT
>TRBV19|-|TRBJ2-7
ASSMGTGVYEQY
>TRBV2|-|TRBJ2-1
ASSPAYNEQF